One and the same sample provided the 27 T cell receptor beta chains below, sequenced in a study of response to subunit inactivated influenza vaccine. From the RT-PCR reads, TCRdb called clonotypes with MiXCR, one entry per CDR3 protein. Of about 780,000 distinct CDR3 sequences in the sample, about 18% were seen once. Sequenced here: PBMCs from blood, sampled more than 4 days after vaccination. These receptors all stem from a man aged 45-60 years who received an inactivated influenza vaccine.

The V and J genes are TRBV6-2 or TRBV6-3 and TRBJ2-1; D possibly uses TRBD1 or TRBD2 (5 bases each). Germline V gene sequence: CDR1 MNHEY, CDR2 SVGEGT. The V gene lost 6 bases and the J gene lost 5 bases, with 17 bases spanning the gap. The CDR3 runs 15 residues. CDR3 DNA: TGTGCCAGCAGGCGTAGCGAGGGGTCCCACAATGAGCAGTTCTTC. It encodes CASRRSEGSHNEQFF.

There are a few counts of this clonotype. The chain carries TRBV4-2 and TRBJ2-7; D perhaps matches TRBD1 (6 bases). The CDR3 runs to 16 residues. From germline, CDR1 is LGHNA and CDR2 YNFKEQ. V was clipped by 1 base and J by 2 bases, with 15 bases between them. CDR3 protein: CASSQGHRDVAYEQYF. The CDR3 region has the DNA TGTGCCAGCAGCCAAGGTCACAGGGACGTCGCCTACGAGCAGTACTTC.

V gene TRBV4-3 combines with J gene TRBJ2-2; TRBD2 aligns across 7 bases. This CDR3 has 13 residues. With 2 bases clipped from V and 6 bases from J, the junction kept 0 bases outside the gene matches. Germline CDR1 reads LGHNA; CDR2 reads YSLEER. CDR3 loop: CASSQSGAGELFF. CDR3 sequence (DNA): TGCGCCAGCAGCCAAAGCGGGGCCGGGGAGCTGTTTTTT.

This clonotype occurred a few times. V gene TRBV6-6 combines with J gene TRBJ1-4, with D hard to call. With 4 bases removed from V and 7 bases from J, the gap between germline ends came to 10 bases. Germline CDR1 is MNHNY and CDR2 is SVGAGI (reference sequence). This CDR3 is built from 13 residues. The CDR3 DNA is TGTGCCAGCAGTTTTGTTAAGGCTGAAAAACTGTTTTTT. Its protein product is CASSFVKAEKLFF.

The chain has TRBV5-4 and TRBJ2-7; D is undetermined. Between the trimmed V and J ends, which lost 0 bases and 2 bases, there was a span of 9 bases. This CDR3 spans 14 amino acids. The germline CDR1 and CDR2 sequences are SGHNT and YYREEE (reference sequence). CDR3 bases: TGTGCCAGCAGCTTGGTTACGGCGACCTACGAGCAGTACTTC. It is translated as CASSLVTATYEQYF.

In this sample, this clonotype turned up a few times. The chain is built from TRBV7-9 and TRBJ2-1; 7 bases fit TRBD2. The CDR3 contains 15 residues. Germline lookup yields CDR1 SEHNR and CDR2 FQNEAQ (reference sequence). The J segment lost 4 bases and the V segment lost 4 bases, leaving 7 bases of the junction unmatched. The CDR3 DNA is TGTGCCAGCAGCTCCGGGGGGACCGATTACAATGAGCAGTTCTTC. Translated: CASSSGGTDYNEQFF.

This clonotype was detected a few times. J is TRBJ2-7 and V is TRBV5-1; no firm D call. The V and J ends lost 2 bases and 1 base respectively, with 13 bases between them. CDR1 is SGHRS and CDR2 is YFSETQ in the germline V gene. This CDR3 is 15 amino acids long. In DNA, the CDR3 is TGCGCCAGCAGCTTCGGCAGATCATTATCCTACGAGCAGTACTTC. As protein: CASSFGRSLSYEQYF.

The table lists this clonotype with a few counts. The CDR3 bases are TGCAGCGTTTTTCAGGGGACCTACAATGAGCAGTTCTTC. It is translated as CSVFQGTYNEQFF. The chain couples TRBV29-1 to TRBJ2-1, with TRBD1 as a possible D gene (6 bases). The CDR3 is 13 amino acids. The germline gives CDR1 SQVTM, CDR2 ANQGSEA. Trimming stripped 5 bases from V and 2 bases from J, with 10 bases between.

This clonotype showed up many times. CDR3 residues: CSARDSGRRTYEQYF. DNA of the CDR3: TGCAGTGCTAGAGATAGCGGCAGGCGAACCTACGAGCAGTACTTC. The rearrangement links TRBV20-1 to TRBJ2-7; D might be TRBD2 (6 bases). The CDR3 contains 15 residues. V gave up 0 bases and J gave up 2 bases, with 14 bases separating them. Germline-derived CDR1 and CDR2 are DFQATT and SNEGSKA (reference sequence).

This clonotype was counted many times. This chain joins TRBV7-9 and TRBJ1-1, with unresolved D. The CDR3 is 14 residues long. Germline V gene lookup returns CDR1 SEHNR and CDR2 FQNEAQ (reference sequence). Trimming removed 5 bases at V and 1 base at J, with 11 bases between. The CDR3 region is CASSPMDGNTEAFF. The CDR3 nucleotides read TGTGCCAGCAGCCCCATGGACGGGAACACTGAAGCTTTCTTT.

This clonotype was seen more than once but under ten times. The V gene is TRBV29-1, the J gene TRBJ2-5, with 8 bases lining up with TRBD1. The CDR3 has 13 residues. V gave up 7 bases and J gave up 5 bases; unmatched junction bases: 9. Germline lookup yields CDR1 SQVTM and CDR2 ANQGSEA. CDR3 protein: CSGSTGAGETQYF. CDR3 bases: TGCAGCGGATCGACAGGGGCTGGGGAGACCCAGTACTTC. Supplemented by reference TRBV29-1 and TRBJ2-5, the full variable domain reads SAVISQKPSRDICQRGTSLTIQCQVDSQVTMMFWYRQQPGQSLTLIATANQGSEATYESGFVIDKFPISRPNLTFSTLTVSNMSPEDSSIYLCSGSTGAGETQYFGPGTRLLVL.

This clonotype was observed a few times. This chain links TRBV6-2 or TRBV6-3 with TRBJ2-7; 8 nucleotides align to TRBD1. This CDR3 contains 16 residues. Unmatched junction bases numbered 12, after V lost 5 bases and J lost 3 bases. CDR1 and CDR2 (germline): MNHEY, SVGEGT. Here the CDR3 reads CASSPRPGTGYYEQYF. The CDR3 coding sequence is TGTGCCAGCAGTCCTAGACCCGGGACAGGTTACTACGAGCAGTACTTC.

This clonotype has at least ten counts. V gene TRBV7-2 combines with J gene TRBJ1-1, with 9 bases fitting TRBD1. Germline values: CDR1 SGHTA, CDR2 FQGNSA. The CDR3 contains 14 residues. The V gene end was trimmed by 5 bases and the J gene end by 2 bases; junction bases not matched to a gene: 3. The CDR3 loop reads CASSAGQGNTEAFF. CDR3 in DNA: TGTGCCAGCAGCGCGGGACAGGGAAACACTGAAGCTTTCTTT.

V gene TRBV10-3 combines with J gene TRBJ1-1; 7 bases agree with TRBD1. CDR1 is ENHRY and CDR2 is SYGVKD in the germline V gene. The trim removed 7 bases at V and 1 base at J, leaving 6 bases unmatched. There are 14 residues in the CDR3. The CDR3, as DNA: TGTGCCATCACAAGACAGGGACAGAACACTGAAGCTTTCTTT. Translated, it gives CAITRQGQNTEAFF.

The J gene is TRBJ2-5, the V gene TRBV4-1, with D uncertain. The CDR3 spans 14 residues. CDR1 is MGHRA and CDR2 is YSYEKL in the germline V gene. Trimming cost V 1 base and J 5 bases, with 11 bases left between them. CDR3: CASSQARVGETQYF. The CDR3 nucleotides are TGCGCCAGCAGCCAAGCAAGGGTCGGCGAGACCCAGTACTTC.

The V and J genes are TRBV4-2 and TRBJ2-5, with D possibly matching TRBD2 (6 bases). Germline loops: CDR1 LGHNA, CDR2 YNFKEQ. The CDR3 has 14 amino acids. The germline V and J ends were trimmed by 4 bases and 5 bases, with 14 bases remaining between them. The CDR3 nucleotides read TGTGCCAGCAGCCGGGGGGTGCGGGGCGAGACCCAGTACTTC. It translates to CASSRGVRGETQYF.

The chain has TRBV12-3 or TRBV12-4 and TRBJ2-6, with a possible D match to TRBD2 (5 bases). The length of the CDR3 is 16 residues. The V and J ends lost 3 bases and 4 bases respectively, with 13 bases between them. CDR3 nucleotides: TGTGCCAGCAGTTTGGGCAGCGACTACGGGGCCAACGTCCTGACTTTC. Protein sequence: CASSLGSDYGANVLTF.

The table lists this clonotype with a few counts. The CDR3 DNA sequence: TGCGCCAGCAGCTTGGGACCCAGCGGGAGGGCCCTCGAGCAGTACTTC. Residues: CASSLGPSGRALEQYF. The chain links TRBV5-1 to TRBJ2-7, with 10 bases identical to TRBD2. Losses at the gene ends were 0 bases for V and 6 bases for J; bases not matched to a gene: 9. This CDR3 spans 16 amino acids. The germline CDR1 and CDR2 sequences are SGHRS and YFSETQ.

This clonotype was picked up a small number of times. CDR3 sequence reads: CASSETSGSVETQYF. CDR3 bases: TGTGCCAGCAGCGAAACTAGCGGGAGTGTAGAGACCCAGTACTTC. The V call is TRBV7-2, the J call TRBJ2-5; 11 positions match TRBD2. Unmatched junction bases numbered 6, after V lost 5 bases and J lost 4 bases. CDR1 is SGHTA and CDR2 is FQGNSA in the germline V gene. The CDR3 is 15 amino acids.

This clonotype was seen only a few times. The chain uses TRBV7-2 and TRBJ1-4; D is ambiguous. The germline V and J ends were trimmed by 0 bases and 7 bases, with 12 bases remaining between them. The CDR3 sequence is 15 residues long. CDR1 SGHTA and CDR2 FQGNSA come from the germline V gene. The DNA of the CDR3 is TGTGCCAGCAGCTTAGCCGCCCAGCAAAGTGAAAAACTGTTTTTT. It specifies CASSLAAQQSEKLFF.

The table lists this clonotype with a few counts. The V and J genes are TRBV6-1 and TRBJ2-5; 7 bases align to TRBD1. CDR1 is MNHNS and CDR2 is SASEGT in the germline V gene. Trimming at V came to 2 bases and at J to 5 bases, leaving 5 bases not matched to a gene. The CDR3 loop spans 14 amino acids. The DNA for the CDR3 is TGTGCCAGCAGTGAACAGGGGGAATCTGAGACCCAGTACTTC. Its protein is CASSEQGESETQYF.

This clonotype has just a few counts. The chain has TRBV29-1 and TRBJ1-1; D ambiguous. Between the trimmed V and J ends, which lost 6 bases and 3 bases, there was a span of 11 bases. The CDR3 covers 12 residues. Per germline, CDR1 SQVTM and CDR2 ANQGSEA. The CDR3 nucleotides read TGCAGCGTCACCTCCAGGCACACTGAAGCTTTCTTT. It yields the protein CSVTSRHTEAFF.

The table lists this clonotype with a few counts. This chain joins TRBV19 and TRBJ2-3; 10 bases match TRBD1. Germline lookup yields CDR1 LNHDA and CDR2 SQIVND (reference sequence). Trimming at V came to 10 bases and at J to 2 bases, leaving 9 bases not matched to a gene. The CDR3 is 15 amino acids. The CDR3 DNA follows: TGTGCCACTCCTTTGGGACAGGGGTCCACAGATACGCAGTATTTT. Its protein product is CATPLGQGSTDTQYF.

This rearrangement joins TRBV12-3 or TRBV12-4 to TRBJ2-3; tentative D call: TRBD1 (5 bases). The CDR3 is 11 residues long. V was trimmed by 8 bases and J by 4 bases, leaving 7 bases between them. CDR3 residues: CASVGADTQYF. CDR3 coding DNA: TGTGCCAGCGTAGGGGCAGATACGCAGTATTTT.

V is TRBV20-1 and J is TRBJ2-7; no clear D gene. This CDR3 is built from 17 residues. V lost 5 bases, J lost 4 bases, and 27 bases lay in between. Looked up from germline, CDR1 is DFQATT and CDR2 is SNEGSKA (reference sequence). CDR3 DNA: TGCAGTGCTTCCCCGACCCCTATCCGGACCAACTTGTACGAGCAGTACTTC. This sequence encodes CSASPTPIRTNLYEQYF.

The CDR3 DNA follows: TGTGCCAGCAGCTCGTTTAAAGAGACCCAGTACTTC. As protein: CASSSFKETQYF. This chain connects TRBV5-4 to TRBJ2-5; no reliable D call. Trimming shortened V by 3 bases and J by 3 bases, and 6 bases separated the two germline ends. The V gene's germline CDR1 is SGHNT and CDR2 YYREEE (reference sequence). The CDR3 is 12 amino acids.

This clonotype was seen more than once but under ten times. The chain uses TRBV7-2 and TRBJ2-7, with TRBD2 matching over 10 bases. There are 15 residues in the CDR3. The V and J ends lost 6 bases and 7 bases, in that order; junction bases with no gene match: 12. Germline V gene sequence: CDR1 SGHTA, CDR2 FQGNSA. CDR3 sequence (DNA): TGTGCCAGCAGTAACCAGCGGGGGGGCTTTTTTGAGCAGTACTTC. Translating it yields CASSNQRGGFFEQYF.